This entry lists 20 T cell receptor beta chains sequenced from one sample in a study of shared clonotypes between healthy human individuals. TCRdb keeps only in-frame clones here, not all; method: immunoSEQ multiplex PCR. Among under 2.5 million clones, around 92% were seen once, and the ten largest hold around 0.4%. Sequencing was performed on naive CD4+ T cells from PBMCs. Subset indicated: CD45RA+ positively selected. The receptors were sampled from a man younger than 35 in good health. Some clones in this sample may be carry-over from other donors' samples.

This chain joins TRBV2 and TRBJ1-5; tentative D call: TRBD1 (5 bases). This CDR3 spans 14 amino acids. The V end lost 2 bases, the J end lost 7 bases, and 12 bases lay between the germline ends. CDR1 is SNHLY, CDR2 FYNNEI, per germline. The CDR3 protein is CASSETQGGQPQHF. The CDR3, as DNA: TGTGCCAGCAGTGAAACCCAGGGCGGGCAGCCCCAGCATTTT.

This clone was recorded once. The rearrangement links TRBV27 to TRBJ2-3, with 9 bases identical to TRBD2. Germline loops: CDR1 MNHEY, CDR2 SMNVEV (reference sequence). With 0 bases clipped from V and 4 bases from J, the junction kept 5 bases outside the gene matches. The CDR3 extends over 16 amino acids. The CDR3 bases are TGTGCCAGCAGTTTATCTAGCGGGAGTTCCGCAGATACGCAGTATTTT. This gives the protein CASSLSSGSSADTQYF.

This sequence joins TRBV27 and TRBJ2-1; 7 positions agree with TRBD2. There are 15 residues in the CDR3. Trimming removed 4 bases from V and 6 bases from J; junction bases left unmatched: 9. CDR1 and CDR2 from the germline V gene are MNHEY and SMNVEV (reference sequence). This CDR3 reads CASSSRGLPSNEQFF. The CDR3 DNA is TGTGCCAGCAGTTCACGGGGACTACCATCCAATGAGCAGTTCTTC.

With respect to this clone: Distinct nucleotide sequences in the sample also encode this CDR3. V usage is TRBV6-5 and J usage is TRBJ1-5; D is uncertain. Germline CDR1 is MNHEY and CDR2 is SVGAGI. V dropped 2 bases and J dropped 7 bases, with 9 bases sitting between them. The CDR3 is 13 amino acids. CDR3 sequence reads: CASSYSLSQPQHF. CDR3 coding DNA: TGTGCCAGCAGTTACAGCCTGAGCCAGCCCCAGCATTTT.

This chain connects TRBV28 to TRBJ1-2; D is unclear. Trimming left V 3 bases short and J 8 bases short, with 13 bases between. The germline CDR1 and CDR2 sequences are MDHEN and SYDVKM. The CDR3 totals 13 residues. CDR3 sequence reads: CASSFYLRSGYTF. CDR3 DNA: TGTGCCAGCAGTTTTTATCTACGGTCGGGCTACACCTTC.

This chain uses TRBV19 with TRBJ1-2, with 10 bases that match TRBD1. There are 15 residues in the CDR3. CDR1 and CDR2 (germline): LNHDA, SQIVND (reference sequence). J was trimmed by 3 bases and V by 5 bases; bases with no gene match: 6. CDR3 sequence: CASSLRGQGHYGYTF. The CDR3 DNA is TGTGCCAGTAGTCTTCGGGGACAGGGGCACTATGGCTACACCTTC.

This chain links TRBV5-4 with TRBJ2-3, with D perhaps matching TRBD1 or TRBD2 (5 bases each). The CDR3 extends over 16 amino acids. CDR1 SGHNT and CDR2 YYREEE come from the germline V gene (reference sequence). V lost 1 base and J lost 5, with 17 bases in between. The CDR3 coding sequence is TGTGCCAGCAGCTTGCCTAGCCAAGAGGGGAAAGATACGCAGTATTTT. Encoded protein: CASSLPSQEGKDTQYF.

The V call is TRBV7-3, the J call TRBJ2-1; no reliable D call. CDR1 is SGHTA, CDR2 FQGTGA, per germline. The germline V and J ends were trimmed by 2 bases and 4 bases, with 9 bases remaining between them. CDR3 length: 14 amino acids. CDR3 DNA: TGTGCCAGCAGCTTAGGCGCCCCGTACAATGAGCAGTTCTTC. As protein: CASSLGAPYNEQFF.

The chain joins TRBV28 to TRBJ2-5; TRBD2 matches at 14 bases. The last part of the DNA fits TRBJ2-7 better; the J call may be wrong. CDR3 length: 16 amino acids. Germline-derived CDR1 and CDR2 are MDHEN and SYDVKM. In DNA, the CDR3 is TGTGCCAGCAGTTTAGGGACTAGCGGGAGTAGATACGAGCAGTACTTC. Translation gives CASSLGTSGSRYEQYF.

V is TRBV19 and J is TRBJ2-5, with D unresolved. This CDR3 has 11 residues. V lost 6 bases and J lost 5, with 7 bases in between. Germline V gives CDR1 LNHDA, CDR2 SQIVND (reference sequence). The CDR3 here is CASRNLETQYF. In DNA, the CDR3 is TGTGCCAGTAGGAACCTCGAGACCCAGTACTTC. Based on the CDR3 plus reference TRBV19 and TRBJ2-5, the full variable domain is DGGITQSPKYLFRKEGQNVTLSCEQNLNHDAMYWYRQDPGQGLRLIYYSQIVNDFQKGDIAEGYSVSREKKESFPLTVTSAQKNPTAFYLCASRNLETQYFGPGTRLLVL.

The chain carries TRBV29-1 and TRBJ1-1; 7 nucleotides agree with TRBD1. The germline V gene has CDR1 SQVTM and CDR2 ANQGSEA. V shed 5 bases and J 1 base; nucleotides not matched to a gene: 4. This CDR3 has 13 residues. The CDR3 DNA is TGCAGCGTTAGACCAGGGGGGAACACTGAAGCTTTCTTT. Translating it yields CSVRPGGNTEAFF.

Worth noting for this clone: The sample contains more than one DNA sequence encoding this CDR3. This chain joins TRBV5-1 and TRBJ2-2; D might be TRBD1 or TRBD2, each matching 5 bases. There are 13 residues in the CDR3. Between the trimmed V and J ends, which lost 4 bases and 4 bases, there was a span of 8 bases. Germline assignment: CDR1 SGHRS and CDR2 YFSETQ. For the CDR3, the DNA is TGCGCCAGCAGCCCGGGGACCACCGGGGAGCTGTTTTTT. Encoded protein: CASSPGTTGELFF.

The J gene is TRBJ2-1, the V gene TRBV7-9, with 7 bases fitting TRBD1. The length of the CDR3 is 14 residues. The germline V gene has CDR1 SEHNR and CDR2 FQNEAQ (reference sequence). With 3 bases clipped from V and 3 bases from J, the junction kept 2 bases outside the gene matches. The CDR3 region is CASSFRDSYNEQFF. The CDR3 nucleotides are TGTGCCAGCAGCTTCCGGGACAGCTACAATGAGCAGTTCTTC.

There are a few counts of this clone. V usage is TRBV2 and J usage is TRBJ1-1; tentative D call: TRBD1 (6 bases). Trimming pared 7 bases from V and 3 bases from J, leaving 15 bases between. This CDR3 has 14 amino acids. Germline V CDR1 and CDR2: SNHLY, FYNNEI. As DNA, the CDR3 is TGTGCCAGCATGATAAGACAGGTTGACACTGAAGCTTTCTTT. It translates to CASMIRQVDTEAFF.

This chain uses TRBV9 with TRBJ1-1; D call uncertain. Germline assignment: CDR1 SGDLS and CDR2 YYNGEE. V was clipped by 0 bases and J by 1 base, with 10 bases between them. This CDR3 is 15 amino acids long. CDR3 amino acids: CASSVAGSSNTEAFF. In DNA, the CDR3 is TGTGCCAGCAGCGTAGCGGGCAGCTCGAACACTGAAGCTTTCTTT.

The chain combines TRBV18 with TRBJ2-3; D unresolved. Germline assignment: CDR1 KGHSH and CDR2 LQKENI. V was trimmed by 1 base and J by 0 bases, leaving 14 bases between them. The length of the CDR3 is 17 residues. CDR3 sequence reads: CASSPRAEVSSTDTQYF. The CDR3 nucleotides read TGTGCCAGCTCACCACGGGCGGAAGTTTCTAGCACAGATACGCAGTATTTT.

The genes are TRBV23-1 and TRBJ2-3, with a possible D match to TRBD1 (7 bases). TRBV23-1 is an open reading frame whose function is uncertain. V dropped 2 bases and J dropped 0 bases, with 21 bases sitting between them. The CDR3 covers 19 residues. As DNA, the CDR3 is TGCGCCAGCAGTCAACCTGGAGGGGACAGCTTAGCTAGCACAGATACGCAGTATTTT. Translating it yields CASSQPGGDSLASTDTQYF.

The genes are TRBV27 and TRBJ2-1; possibly TRBD1 or TRBD2 for D (5 bases each). In germline, CDR1 is MNHEY, CDR2 SMNVEV (reference sequence). CDR3 length: 16 residues. With 5 bases removed from V and 9 bases from J, the gap between germline ends came to 23 bases. The CDR3 is CASSLPGTHQLGEQFF. In DNA, the CDR3 is TGTGCCAGCAGTCTTCCCGGGACCCACCAGTTGGGTGAGCAGTTCTTC.

The gene calls are TRBV28 and TRBJ1-2; D is undetermined. Deletions cut 7 bases from V and 4 bases from J, with 10 bases between. The CDR3 covers 12 residues. The germline CDR1 and CDR2 sequences are MDHEN and SYDVKM. CDR3 loop: CASTALGYGYTF. The CDR3 region has the DNA TGTGCCAGCACCGCCTTGGGCTATGGCTACACCTTC.

This rearrangement joins TRBV6-5 to TRBJ2-5; TRBD1 might be the D (5 bases). The J call is doubtful: the DNA matches TRBJ2-7 better. This CDR3 has 15 amino acids. The germline CDR1 and CDR2 sequences are MNHEY and SVGAGI. The CDR3 DNA reads TGTGCCAGCAGTCTCAGACGGACATCCGCCTACGAGCAGTACTTC. This translates into CASSLRRTSAYEQYF.